The entry below gives a single T cell receptor (beta chain) sequence along with its context. What it binds is not known. The CDR3 runs to 12 residues. With 3 bases removed from V and 9 bases from J, the gap between germline ends came to 9 bases. This sample is drawn from a study of blood T cells in healthy people across ages. Study background: About one barcoded beta molecule per two T cells was captured by template switching. Regarding the study as a whole: In older individuals, TCR beta diversity per million T cells was lower, falling roughly linearly with age. Long-lived donors exceeded aged donors in naive CD4+ cells and diversity. It was not possible, with unsorted PBMCs, to conclusively compare naive and antigen-experienced cells.

PCR was performed a second time for roughly 7 to 11 cycles using a sample-barcoded 5' primer and a J-beta primer mix. TCRdb independently ran MiXCR on the 5' RACE reads; one entry per CDR3 protein. This table has 700,000 to 950,000 distinct CDR3 sequences, nearly 60% appearing once. The gene calls are TRBV12-3 or TRBV12-4 and TRBJ2-4; D is undetermined. Sample: blood. The sequence was obtained from a man aged 25 to 40 in good health. The chain's CDR3 is CASSLKGIIQYF. In DNA form, the CDR3 reads TGTGCCAGCAGTTTGAAGGGTATCATTCAGTACTTC.